The 27 T cell receptor beta chains given below trace back to one sample, sequenced in a study of control samples from healthy donors and cancer patients. Libraries were prepared by immunoSEQ multiplex PCR; TCRdb keeps only in-frame clonotypes and omits some of them. The sample contains fewer than 90,000 clones, 80% to 90% of which appear only once. Sequencing input: blood. These receptor sequences come from a man aged 45-65 years in good health.

The chain links TRBV27 to TRBJ2-3; no reliable D call. In germline, CDR1 is MNHEY, CDR2 SMNVEV (reference sequence). The CDR3 extends over 13 amino acids. V shed 5 bases and J shed 5 bases, with 11 bases lying between them. CDR3 nucleotides: TGTGCCAGCAGTCCCTATGACGGAGATACGCAGTATTTT. The encoded protein is CASSPYDGDTQYF.

This clone showed up just once. Here the CDR3 reads CASSYPQINEKLFF. The CDR3 DNA reads TGTGCCAGCAGTTACCCGCAGATTAATGAAAAACTGTTTTTT. This chain joins TRBV6-2 or TRBV6-3 and TRBJ1-4; D is undetermined. V was shortened by 2 bases and J by 4 bases, with 8 bases between the two germline ends. This CDR3 has 14 residues. CDR1 and CDR2 from the germline V gene are MNHEY and SVGEGT.

This clone was found once. The rearrangement joins TRBV28 to TRBJ2-5; D is unresolved. The CDR3 has 13 residues. Germline V gives CDR1 MDHEN, CDR2 SYDVKM. V was cut by 6 bases and J by 4 bases, with 12 bases left in between. CDR3 nucleotide sequence: TGTGCCAGCAGAAGTAACGGCCGAGAGACCCAGTACTTC. It codes for CASRSNGRETQYF.

The V and J genes are TRBV7-9 and TRBJ2-3; D unresolved. The V gene's germline CDR1 is SEHNR and CDR2 FQNEAQ (reference sequence). This CDR3 contains 14 residues. The V gene lost 3 bases and the J gene lost 0 bases, with 7 bases spanning the gap. CDR3 sequence (DNA): TGTGCCAGCAGCTTGGACCGGAGCACAGATACGCAGTATTTT. Its translation: CASSLDRSTDTQYF.

This chain connects TRBV11-2 to TRBJ2-2; the match to TRBD2 covers 9 bases. CDR1 is SGHAT, CDR2 FQNNGV, per germline. Germline trimming cut 2 bases from V and 3 bases from J; bases unmatched to any gene: 4. The CDR3 runs to 16 residues. The CDR3, as DNA: TGTGCCAGCAGCTTAAACGGCGGGAGGGACACCGGGGAGCTGTTTTTT. It encodes CASSLNGGRDTGELFF.

This chain connects TRBV9 to TRBJ1-2, with TRBD1 as a possible D gene (5 bases). The germline V gene encodes CDR1 SGDLS and CDR2 YYNGEE. Trimming shortened V by 4 bases and J by 4 bases, and 11 bases separated the two germline ends. This CDR3 contains 13 residues. CDR3 nucleotides: TGTGCCAGCAGCACCCAGGGAGCCTATGGCTACACCTTC. This translates into CASSTQGAYGYTF.

The rearrangement joins TRBV28 to TRBJ1-2; D uncertain. With 3 bases removed from V and 1 base from J, the gap between germline ends came to 9 bases. Germline V gene data show CDR1 as MDHEN and CDR2 as SYDVKM. The CDR3 extends over 14 amino acids. Here the CDR3 reads CASSFPQVNYGYTF. The CDR3 nucleotides read TGTGCCAGCAGTTTCCCGCAGGTTAACTATGGCTACACCTTC.

The chain carries TRBV7-5 and TRBJ1-1; the DNA was not used to check the table's D call, TRBD1. TRBV7-5 is assigned pseudogene status. This CDR3 spans 19 amino acids. DNA for the CDR3: TGTGCCAGAAGCGCAACCTACAGGGAGAGGAGATCCATGAACACTGAAGCTTTCTTT. Its translation is CARSATYRERRSMNTEAFF.

This chain uses TRBV30 with TRBJ2-1, with a weak D call TRBD2 (5 bases). The germline V and J ends were trimmed by 4 bases and 0 bases, with 22 bases remaining between them. CDR1 GTSNPN and CDR2 SVGIG come from the germline V gene (reference sequence). The CDR3 has 18 residues. CDR3 DNA: TGTGCCTGGAATGGTCCGACTACTGGATCTTTCTCCTACAATGAGCAGTTCTTC. The encoded protein is CAWNGPTTGSFSYNEQFF.

The chain recombines TRBV24-1 with TRBJ2-2, with a weak D call TRBD1 (6 bases). Trimming cost V 3 bases and J 3 bases, with 10 bases left between them. This CDR3 comprises 15 residues. Looked up from germline, CDR1 is KGHDR and CDR2 is SFDVKD. The CDR3 reads CATSDLRTDTGELFF. Written as DNA, the CDR3 is TGTGCCACCAGTGATCTGCGGACAGACACCGGGGAGCTGTTTTTT.

The chain recombines TRBV10-1 with TRBJ2-7; D perhaps matches TRBD1 (6 bases). This CDR3 is built from 15 residues. Trimming removed 3 bases from V and 3 bases from J, with 15 bases in between. Germline CDR1 and CDR2: WNHNN and SYGVQD (reference sequence). CDR3 protein: CASSDRGKTDYEQYF. As DNA, the CDR3 is TGCGCCAGCAGTGACAGGGGTAAAACAGACTACGAGCAGTACTTC.

This clone came up a few times. The chain recombines TRBV18 with TRBJ2-2; D not certain. The germline V gene encodes CDR1 KGHSH and CDR2 LQKENI. V was cut by 2 bases and J by 3 bases, with 4 bases left in between. The CDR3 runs to 13 residues. Written as DNA, the CDR3 is TGTGCCAGCTCACCAAGGGACACCGGGGAGCTGTTTTTT. This gives the protein CASSPRDTGELFF.

The chain recombines TRBV10-3 with TRBJ2-1; tentative D call: TRBD2 (6 bases). Trimming removed 8 bases from V and 6 bases from J, with 11 bases in between. Germline assignment: CDR1 ENHRY and CDR2 SYGVKD. This CDR3 is built from 12 residues. In nucleotides, the CDR3 is TGTGCCATCGCAATGGGGGGCAATGAGCAGTTCTTC. Amino acid sequence: CAIAMGGNEQFF.

The chain has TRBV7-2 and TRBJ1-1; D is unresolved. CDR1 and CDR2 (germline): SGHTA, FQGNSA. The CDR3 consists of 18 residues. Trimming pared 0 bases from V and 6 bases from J, leaving 23 bases between. The CDR3 sequence: CASSLARGSQWSESEAFF. The CDR3 bases are TGTGCCAGCAGCTTAGCTCGGGGTAGTCAGTGGAGTGAATCTGAAGCTTTCTTT.

The rearrangement uses TRBV6-5 and TRBJ1-2; the D gene is possibly TRBD1 (6 bases). The V gene lost 5 bases and the J gene lost 4 bases, with 14 bases spanning the gap. Germline lookup yields CDR1 MNHEY and CDR2 SVGAGI. The CDR3 is 14 residues long. DNA of the CDR3: TGTGCCAGCAGTCCCGGGGGCCTACCCTATGGCTACACCTTC. Translating it yields CASSPGGLPYGYTF.

V is TRBV27 and J is TRBJ1-5, with D hard to call. Trimming removed 4 bases from V and 4 bases from J, with 5 bases in between. This CDR3 comprises 12 residues. Germline lookup yields CDR1 MNHEY and CDR2 SMNVEV (reference sequence). The CDR3 sequence: CASSSQNQPQHF. The DNA of the CDR3 is TGTGCCAGCAGTTCCCAAAATCAGCCCCAGCATTTT.

This CDR3 is CATSAPHLGDIQYF. CDR3 DNA: TGTGCCACCAGTGCCCCTCACCTTGGGGACATTCAGTACTTC. The chain uses TRBV24-1 and TRBJ2-4; no reliable D call. V lost 5 bases and J lost 8, with 15 bases in between. The germline CDR1 and CDR2 sequences are KGHDR and SFDVKD. This CDR3 has 14 residues.

The chain carries TRBV6-2 or TRBV6-3 and TRBJ2-2; no clear D gene. Germline loops: CDR1 MNHEY, CDR2 SVGEGT. The V and J ends lost 5 bases and 3 bases respectively, with 4 bases between them. This CDR3 is built from 12 residues. CDR3 in amino acids: CASSGYTGELFF. The CDR3 DNA sequence: TGTGCCAGCAGTGGATACACCGGGGAGCTGTTTTTT.

This chain connects TRBV5-5 to TRBJ2-2; D gene uncertain. V dropped 4 bases and J dropped 4 bases, with 14 bases sitting between them. Germline lookup yields CDR1 SGHKS and CDR2 YYEKEE (reference sequence). The CDR3 has 15 residues. The CDR3 spells CASSLDIRVTGELFF. CDR3 nucleotide sequence: TGTGCCAGCAGCCTCGATATTCGGGTCACCGGGGAGCTGTTTTTT.

The chain links TRBV18 to TRBJ1-4; D is undetermined. V was trimmed by 4 bases and J by 15 bases, leaving 21 bases between them. CDR1 is KGHSH and CDR2 is LQKENI in the germline V gene. The CDR3 runs to 14 residues. The chain's CDR3 is CASSRSSGEEGMFF. The CDR3 DNA reads TGTGCCAGCTCACGTTCAAGCGGGGAAGAAGGAATGTTTTTT.

V is TRBV4-2 and J is TRBJ1-2, with D possibly being TRBD1 (6 bases). Between the trimmed V and J ends, which lost 1 base and 13 bases, there was a span of 16 bases. Looked up from germline, CDR1 is LGHNA and CDR2 is YNFKEQ. This CDR3 has 13 amino acids. The CDR3 region is CASSQGNLGGSTF. The CDR3 DNA follows: TGTGCCAGCAGCCAAGGGAACTTAGGGGGTAGCACCTTC.

V and J are TRBV28 and TRBJ1-2; tentative D call: TRBD1 (5 bases). Looked up from germline, CDR1 is MDHEN and CDR2 is SYDVKM. The CDR3 totals 14 residues. Trimming pared 0 bases from V and 3 bases from J, leaving 8 bases between. The CDR3 DNA reads as TGTGCCAGCAGTTTATGGACGGGACACTATGGCTACACCTTC. This gives the protein CASSLWTGHYGYTF.

As concerns this clone: An end of the junction does not agree with germline; a read error may underlie this. This chain links TRBV14 with TRBJ2-1, with TRBD2 matching 10 bases. In germline, CDR1 is SGHDN, CDR2 FVKESK. The length of the CDR3 is 14 residues. CDR3 protein: CASSQEASGGLEVF. In nucleotides, the CDR3 is TGTGCCAGCAGCCAAGAGGCTAGCGGGGGCCTTGAGGTCTTC. The complete variable domain, with remaining parts taken from reference TRBV14 and TRBJ2-1, reads EAGVTQFPSHSVIEKGQTVTLRCDPISGHDNLYWYRRVMGKEIKFLLHFVKESKQDESGMPNNRFLAERTGGTYSTLKVQPAELEDSGVYFCASSQEASGGLEVFGPGTRLTVL.

The V and J genes are TRBV28 and TRBJ1-5; D gene uncertain. The CDR3 runs 15 residues. The V end was cut by 6 bases, the J end by 9 bases, with 21 bases between. Germline loops: CDR1 MDHEN, CDR2 SYDVKM. The CDR3 bases are TGTGCCAGCAGCCCAATGGCCCTCAGGATTCGGCCCCAGCATTTT. Its translation: CASSPMALRIRPQHF. Drawing the rest from reference TRBV28 and TRBJ1-5, the complete variable domain is DVKVTQSSRYLVKRTGEKVFLECVQDMDHENMFWYRQDPGLGLRLIYFSYDVKMKEKGDIPEGYSVSREKKERFSLILESASTNQTSMYLCASSPMALRIRPQHFGDGTRLSIL.

The chain has TRBV7-2 and TRBJ2-1; weak D call: TRBD1 (6 bases). Germline V gives CDR1 SGHTA, CDR2 FQGNSA. V was trimmed by 3 bases and J by 5 bases, leaving 8 bases between them. The CDR3 is 13 residues long. CDR3 sequence (DNA): TGTGCCAGCAGCTTGGACAGAAACAATGAGCAGTTCTTC. This sequence encodes CASSLDRNNEQFF.

This chain links TRBV19 with TRBJ1-1, with 7 bases aligning to TRBD1. Germline CDR1 LNHDA, CDR2 SQIVND (reference sequence). The CDR3 contains 13 residues. V trimming: 7 bases; J trimming: 6 bases; junction bases outside the gene matches: 8. The CDR3 DNA reads TGTGCCAGTACCCTGGGAGGGGGCCCTGAAGCTTTCTTT. Protein sequence: CASTLGGGPEAFF.

The genes are TRBV27 and TRBJ2-7, with D unclear. Trimming shortened V by 3 bases and J by 2 bases, and 8 bases separated the two germline ends. This CDR3 comprises 13 residues. Germline CDR1 and CDR2: MNHEY and SMNVEV (reference sequence). CDR3 protein: CASSFRRTYEQYF. CDR3 DNA sequence: TGTGCCAGCAGTTTCCGGAGAACCTACGAGCAGTACTTC.